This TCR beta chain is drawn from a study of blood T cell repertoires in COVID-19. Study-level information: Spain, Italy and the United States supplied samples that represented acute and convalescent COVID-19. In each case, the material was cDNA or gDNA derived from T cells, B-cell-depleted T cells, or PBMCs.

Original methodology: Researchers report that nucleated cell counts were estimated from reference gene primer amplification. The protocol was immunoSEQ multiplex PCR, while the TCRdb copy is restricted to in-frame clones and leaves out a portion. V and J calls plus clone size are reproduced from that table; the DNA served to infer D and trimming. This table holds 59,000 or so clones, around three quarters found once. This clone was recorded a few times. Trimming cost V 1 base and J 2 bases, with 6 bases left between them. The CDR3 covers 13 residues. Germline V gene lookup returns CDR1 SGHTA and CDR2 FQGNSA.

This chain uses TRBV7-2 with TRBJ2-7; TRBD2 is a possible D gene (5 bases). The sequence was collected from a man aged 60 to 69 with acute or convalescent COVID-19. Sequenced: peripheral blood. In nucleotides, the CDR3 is TGTGCCAGCAGCTTAGAACTAGCCTACGAGCAGTACTTC. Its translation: CASSLELAYEQYF. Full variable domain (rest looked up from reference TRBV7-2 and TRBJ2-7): GAGVSQSPSNKVTEKGKDVELRCDPISGHTALYWYRQSLGQGLEFLIYFQGNSAPDKSGLPSDRFSAERTGGSVSTLTIQRTQQEDSAVYLCASSLELAYEQYFGPGTRLTVT.